This TCR beta chain was identified during a study of T cell responses to AZD1222 COVID-19 vaccine. About the research overall: Pooling covered second doses at about 4 or about 12 weeks.

Profiling relied on immunoSEQ multiplex PCR, and the TCRdb table lists in-frame clones only, not all of them. The sample has around 200,000 clones, just over 85% seen once. The CDR3 is 17 amino acids. V shed 4 bases and J shed 8 bases, with 26 bases lying between them. Germline values: CDR1 SNHLY, CDR2 FYNNEI. The sequencing used peripheral blood, collected on day 0 of AZD1222 vaccination. The gene calls are TRBV2 and TRBJ1-2, with a possible D match to TRBD1 (5 bases). This TCR came from an adult in good health. The CDR3 sequence: CASSVPVLTFGTFGYTF. The DNA of the CDR3 is TGTGCCAGCAGTGTACCGGTTTTGACCTTTGGGACGTTCGGCTACACCTTC.